This section outlines one T cell receptor beta chain sequence together with its context. Its specificity is not known. This CDR3 contains 14 residues. In germline, CDR1 is MDHEN, CDR2 SYDVKM. V lost 7 bases, J lost 8 bases, and 8 bases stayed unmatched. These data are taken from a study of response to subunit inactivated influenza vaccine. Notes on the study in general: The authors proposed limited new T cell recruitment per seasonal influenza vaccination.

TCRdb processed the RT-PCR reads anew with MiXCR; each CDR3 protein has one entry. In the table there are about 780,000 distinct CDR3 sequences, 15% to 20% of which are singletons. The chain combines TRBV28 with TRBJ1-4, with TRBD1 matching over 9 bases. This clonotype was sampled from a man aged 45-65 years who received an inactivated influenza vaccine. The input for sequencing was PBMCs from blood, taken 5 days after vaccination. CDR3 in amino acids: CASKIGGTGEKLFF. Here the CDR3 DNA reads TGTGCCAGCAAAATCGGGGGGACAGGGGAAAAACTGTTTTTT.